One sample yielded the 27 T cell receptor beta chains listed below, sequenced in a study of T cell responses to AZD1222 COVID-19 vaccine. Sequencing was performed with immunoSEQ multiplex PCR; in TCRdb, only in-frame clones are kept and a portion is missing. This sample carries about 170,000 clones, about 92% of them seen once, and the ten largest clones take approximately 3.9%. Sequencing was performed on peripheral blood, taken on day 0 of AZD1222 vaccination. All receptors come from an adult in good health.

The CDR3 spells CASSEAGRLGETQYF. Here the CDR3 DNA reads TGTGCCAGCAGTGAAGCGGGCCGTCTAGGAGAGACCCAGTACTTC. The V and J genes are TRBV6-1 and TRBJ2-5; D not resolved. The ends were cut back, 0 bases at V and 4 bases at J, with 12 bases in the middle. The CDR3 consists of 15 residues. Per germline, CDR1 MNHNS and CDR2 SASEGT.

The chain recombines TRBV6-1 with TRBJ1-5, with 7 bases aligning to TRBD1. The CDR3 is 14 residues long. Germline CDR1 reads MNHNS; CDR2 reads SASEGT. V dropped 2 bases and J dropped 7; count of bases not matched to a gene: 5. This CDR3 reads CASSERPGGQPQHF. The CDR3 DNA reads as TGTGCCAGCAGTGAAAGGCCAGGGGGACAGCCCCAGCATTTT.

This chain uses TRBV19 with TRBJ1-2, with unresolved D. CDR1 and CDR2 from the germline V gene are LNHDA and SQIVND (reference sequence). V was clipped by 3 bases and J by 8 bases, with 19 bases between them. CDR3 size: 15 residues. Written as DNA, the CDR3 is TGTGCCAGTAGTATCGCCGCCCAGCTTAGAAGAGGCTACACCTTC. It yields the protein CASSIAAQLRRGYTF.

This clone was observed once. The chain carries TRBV7-9 and TRBJ2-7, with 7 bases lining up with TRBD2. Germline loops: CDR1 SEHNR, CDR2 FQNEAQ (reference sequence). The CDR3 consists of 16 residues. The V and J ends lost 2 bases and 0 bases, in that order; junction bases with no gene match: 7. The CDR3 DNA reads as TGTGCCAGCAGCTTAAGGCTAGCGGAGAGCTCCTACGAGCAGTACTTC. The encoded protein is CASSLRLAESSYEQYF.

The chain links TRBV27 to TRBJ2-6; D may correspond to TRBD1 or TRBD2 (5 bases each). Germline V gives CDR1 MNHEY, CDR2 SMNVEV (reference sequence). There are 18 residues in the CDR3. V was shortened by 1 base and J by 0 bases, with 13 bases between the two germline ends. CDR3 sequence (DNA): TGTGCCAGCAGTTTATATGGGACGGATATCTCTGGGGCCAACGTCCTGACTTTC. Its translation: CASSLYGTDISGANVLTF.

The rearrangement uses TRBV27 and TRBJ1-4; D uncertain. The CDR3 runs 15 residues. V was clipped by 3 bases and J by 7 bases, with 15 bases between them. The germline V gene encodes CDR1 MNHEY and CDR2 SMNVEV (reference sequence). The CDR3 DNA is TGTGCCAGCAGTTTTTCGGGAGGCGGCCTTGAAAAACTGTTTTTT. Amino acids: CASSFSGGGLEKLFF.

The rearrangement links TRBV4-1 to TRBJ1-1; no firm D call. The germline V and J ends were trimmed by 1 base and 2 bases, with 11 bases remaining between them. The CDR3 has 15 residues. Germline lookup yields CDR1 MGHRA and CDR2 YSYEKL. CDR3 sequence: CASSQVPGPNTEAFF. In DNA, the CDR3 is TGCGCCAGCAGCCAAGTCCCAGGACCAAACACTGAAGCTTTCTTT.

This chain connects TRBV19 to TRBJ1-5; 7 nucleotides agree with TRBD1. The germline V gene has CDR1 LNHDA and CDR2 SQIVND (reference sequence). The CDR3 spans 17 residues. The ends lost 1 base at V and 6 bases at J; junction bases unmatched: 12. The CDR3 bases are TGTGCCAGTAGTATAGTAAAGAGGAGGGGGCGCGGTCAGCCCCAGCATTTT. Translation: CASSIVKRRGRGQPQHF.

The chain is built from TRBV7-2 and TRBJ2-2; D unresolved. V dropped 5 bases and J dropped 6 bases, with 22 bases sitting between them. The CDR3 extends over 17 amino acids. From germline, CDR1 is SGHTA and CDR2 FQGNSA. In DNA, the CDR3 is TGTGCCAGCAGCCTGACTGGCACCGTGACCCTCCCCGGGGAGCTGTTTTTT. Its translation: CASSLTGTVTLPGELFF.

This chain uses TRBV5-1 with TRBJ2-3; TRBD2 is a possible D gene (5 bases). V lost 0 bases and J 4 bases, leaving 12 bases between the germline ends. The V gene's germline CDR1 is SGHRS and CDR2 YFSETQ. The CDR3 has 15 amino acids. CDR3 nucleotide sequence: TGCGCCAGCAGCTTGGCCTCTAAGGAGGCAGATACGCAGTATTTT. It encodes CASSLASKEADTQYF.

The chain carries TRBV11-3 and TRBJ2-3; a possible D gene is TRBD2 (6 bases). The CDR3 consists of 15 residues. V dropped 0 bases and J dropped 5 bases, with 12 bases sitting between them. Germline V CDR1 and CDR2: SGHNT, YENEEA. The CDR3 loop is CASSLDQTSGDTQYF. In DNA form, the CDR3 reads TGTGCCAGCAGCTTAGATCAGACTAGTGGAGATACGCAGTATTTT.

This clone was recorded a few times. This rearrangement joins TRBV23-1 to TRBJ1-2, with unresolved D. TRBV23-1 is annotated as an ORF whose role is uncertain. The CDR3 consists of 12 residues. V dropped 0 bases and J dropped 6 bases, with 5 bases sitting between them. This CDR3 reads CASSQSLDGYTF. The CDR3 DNA reads TGCGCCAGCAGTCAATCGTTGGATGGCTACACCTTC.

The gene calls are TRBV6-5 and TRBJ1-2; D is possibly TRBD1 (5 bases). The CDR3 length is 12 residues. CDR1 MNHEY and CDR2 SVGAGI come from the germline V gene. V lost 7 bases, J lost 2 bases, and 8 bases lay in between. CDR3 region: CASNRQNYGYTF. CDR3 DNA: TGTGCCAGCAATCGACAGAACTATGGCTACACCTTC.

The DNA of the CDR3 is TGTGCCAGCAGCTCGGACCGGCGTGGGGCATACGAGCAGTACTTC. It yields the protein CASSSDRRGAYEQYF. The gene calls are TRBV7-9 and TRBJ2-7; TRBD1 might be the D (5 bases). The length of the CDR3 is 15 residues. V lost 4 bases and J 4 bases, leaving 17 bases between the germline ends. CDR1 is SEHNR, CDR2 FQNEAQ, per germline (reference sequence). Based on the CDR3 plus reference TRBV7-9 and TRBJ2-7, the full variable domain is DTGVSQNPRHKITKRGQNVTFRCDPISEHNRLYWYRQTLGQGPEFLTYFQNEAQLEKSRLLSDRFSAERPKGSFSTLEIQRTEQGDSAMYLCASSSDRRGAYEQYFGPGTRLTVT.

This clone appeared once. The junction differs from germline at one of its ends, possibly a read error. This chain uses TRBV6-1 with TRBJ1-2, with unresolved D. The germline V gene has CDR1 MNHNS and CDR2 SASEGT. This CDR3 contains 14 residues. CDR3 coding DNA: TGTGCCAGCAGGGAAGACTCCCGGAACTATGGCTACACCTTC. Its translation is CASREDSRNYGYTF.

The chain couples TRBV5-1 to TRBJ2-1, with TRBD2 matching over 13 bases. The V and J ends lost 0 bases and 14 bases, in that order; junction bases with no gene match: 14. The CDR3 totals 17 residues. Germline loops: CDR1 SGHRS, CDR2 YFSETQ. The CDR3 region has the DNA TGCGCCAGCAGCTTGGGGCCAACTAGCGGGGGGGCCCTCTCAGAGTTCTTC. Its translation is CASSLGPTSGGALSEFF.

The chain recombines TRBV15 with TRBJ1-2; 10 bases align to TRBD1. The CDR3 is made up of 17 amino acids. The ends lost 3 bases at V and 6 bases at J; junction bases unmatched: 13. Germline CDR1 reads LNHNV; CDR2 reads YYDKDF (reference sequence). CDR3 DNA sequence: TGTGCCACCAGCAGGAGGGACAGGGGCGCCCGGATGGATGGCTACACCTTC. Protein product: CATSRRDRGARMDGYTF.

The chain couples TRBV27 to TRBJ2-7, with D unresolved. Germline V CDR1 and CDR2: MNHEY, SMNVEV (reference sequence). This CDR3 is built from 13 residues. Deletions cut 4 bases from V and 0 bases from J, with 7 bases between. The CDR3 nucleotides read TGTGCCAGCAGTTCGGTAGACTCCTACGAGCAGTACTTC. As protein: CASSSVDSYEQYF.

The chain combines TRBV11-2 with TRBJ1-1; no reliable D call. The germline gives CDR1 SGHAT, CDR2 FQNNGV. V lost 4 bases and J lost 7, with 13 bases in between. This CDR3 spans 13 amino acids. In DNA, the CDR3 is TGTGCCAGCAGCTGGTTGGGCGGTAGTGAAGCTTTCTTT. This codes for CASSWLGGSEAFF.

Here the CDR3 reads CASSLAVDRPLHF. The CDR3 DNA is TGTGCCAGCAGCTTGGCCGTAGACAGGCCCCTCCACTTT. The rearrangement links TRBV5-8 to TRBJ1-6, with D tentatively TRBD1 (6 bases). Per the germline V gene, CDR1 is SGHTS and CDR2 is YDEGEE. Deletions cut 0 bases from V and 13 bases from J, with 11 bases between. The CDR3 runs 13 residues.

The table lists this clone with a count of one. The chain has TRBV28 and TRBJ1-2; D call uncertain. CDR3 length: 12 residues. CDR1 is MDHEN and CDR2 is SYDVKM in the germline V gene. The V gene lost 2 bases and the J gene lost 6 bases, with 7 bases spanning the gap. The CDR3: CASSLVADGYTF. CDR3 in DNA: TGTGCCAGCAGTTTAGTGGCTGATGGCTACACCTTC.

The V gene is TRBV6-5, the J gene TRBJ2-5, with 8 bases matching TRBD1. The CDR3 runs to 14 residues. Trimming took 2 bases from V and 5 from J; bases not matched to a gene: 4. Germline V CDR1 and CDR2: MNHEY, SVGAGI. The CDR3 nucleotides read TGTGCCAGCAGTTACGGACAGGGCAGGGAGACCCAGTACTTC. Encoded protein: CASSYGQGRETQYF.

This rearrangement joins TRBV19 to TRBJ2-2, with no clear D. The CDR3 is 13 residues long. CDR1 is LNHDA, CDR2 SQIVND, per germline (reference sequence). Trimming shortened V by 10 bases and J by 6 bases, and 15 bases separated the two germline ends. Written as DNA, the CDR3 is TGTGCCACCGCGACACCTCTTTCCGGGGAGCTGTTTTTT. Encoded protein: CATATPLSGELFF.

In DNA form, the CDR3 reads TGCGCCAGCAGCGCAGGGACCGCTCTCTCCTATAATTCACCCCTCCACTTT. Its protein product is CASSAGTALSYNSPLHF. This chain connects TRBV5-1 to TRBJ1-6; weak D call: TRBD1 (5 bases). The CDR3 consists of 17 residues. Germline V gives CDR1 SGHRS, CDR2 YFSETQ. Trimming shortened V by 4 bases and J by 0 bases, and 14 bases separated the two germline ends.

The V and J genes are TRBV27 and TRBJ2-1, with D maybe TRBD2 (6 bases). Germline loops: CDR1 MNHEY, CDR2 SMNVEV (reference sequence). The V end lost 5 bases, the J end lost 8 bases, and 13 bases lay between the germline ends. The CDR3 contains 13 residues. The CDR3 DNA sequence: TGTGCCAGCAGTCCTCCCGGGGGATATGAGCAGTTCTTC. It encodes CASSPPGGYEQFF.

This chain links TRBV30 with TRBJ1-2; D is ambiguous. The ends were cut back, 1 base at V and 5 bases at J, with 2 bases in the middle. The CDR3 consists of 10 residues. CDR1 is GTSNPN, CDR2 SVGIG, per germline (reference sequence). This chain's CDR3 is CAWSGYGYTF. CDR3 bases: TGTGCCTGGAGTGGGTATGGCTACACCTTC.

J is TRBJ2-1 and V is TRBV27; D not certain. V shed 5 bases and J shed 4 bases, with 12 bases lying between them. Germline CDR1 reads MNHEY; CDR2 reads SMNVEV (reference sequence). This CDR3 has 14 amino acids. The CDR3: CASSGLGFYNEQFF. In nucleotides, the CDR3 is TGTGCCAGCAGTGGTCTAGGGTTTTACAATGAGCAGTTCTTC.